What follows are 16 T cell receptor beta chains derived from one specimen sequenced in a study of siplizumab effects on memory and regulatory T cells. Here immunoSEQ multiplex PCR was the method, and the copy in TCRdb shows in-frame clones only, minus some. The top ten hold over 5% of the sample, which has some 100,000 clones, 93% seen once. Sequenced: CD8+ T cells sorted from blood. The receptors originated from a human donor in good health.

The V gene is TRBV5-4, the J gene TRBJ2-6, with a weak D call TRBD1 (6 bases). The CDR3 has 15 residues. CDR1 is SGHNT, CDR2 YYREEE, per germline (reference sequence). V lost 5 bases to trimming and J lost 2 bases, with 11 bases between them. CDR3 sequence reads: CASSLQGTGANVLTF. The CDR3 DNA reads as TGTGCCAGCAGTCTTCAGGGGACTGGGGCCAACGTCCTGACTTTC.

This chain joins TRBV21-1 and TRBJ1-1. TRBV21-1 is a listed pseudogene. This CDR3 has 17 amino acids. CDR3 nucleotide sequence: TGTGCCAGCAGCAAAGATCAGGGACTACCCCATCCCTCTGAAGCTTTCTTT. Translation: CASSKDQGLPHPSEAFF.

The rearrangement links TRBV28 to TRBJ2-5; TRBD2 matches at 10 bases. The junction had 5 bases not matched to a gene; V was cut back by 5 bases and J by 2 bases. From germline, CDR1 is MDHEN and CDR2 SYDVKM. This CDR3 is built from 15 residues. CDR3 loop: CASSATSGKQETQYF. In DNA, the CDR3 is TGTGCCAGCAGTGCTACTAGCGGGAAGCAAGAGACCCAGTACTTC. The entire variable domain, with the rest obtained from reference TRBV28 and TRBJ2-5, is as follows: DVKVTQSSRYLVKRTGEKVFLECVQDMDHENMFWYRQDPGLGLRLIYFSYDVKMKEKGDIPEGYSVSREKKERFSLILESASTNQTSMYLCASSATSGKQETQYFGPGTRLLVL.

This sequence joins TRBV14 and TRBJ1-1, with 10 bases aligning to TRBD1. The trim removed 6 bases at V and 1 base at J, leaving 5 bases unmatched. This CDR3 is 15 amino acids long. Germline CDR1 is SGHDN and CDR2 is FVKESK. The CDR3 nucleotides are TGTGCCAGCAGTTTGACAGGGGGCACGAACACTGAAGCTTTCTTT. It yields the protein CASSLTGGTNTEAFF. The entire variable domain, with the rest obtained from reference TRBV14 and TRBJ1-1, is as follows: EAGVTQFPSHSVIEKGQTVTLRCDPISGHDNLYWYRRVMGKEIKFLLHFVKESKQDESGMPNNRFLAERTGGTYSTLKVQPAELEDSGVYFCASSLTGGTNTEAFFGQGTRLTVV.

The chain carries TRBV7-6 and TRBJ2-5; no clear D gene. The CDR3 has 17 amino acids. Germline values: CDR1 SGHVS, CDR2 FNYEAQ. V lost 1 base to trimming and J lost 2 bases, with 17 bases between them. In DNA form, the CDR3 reads TGTGCCAGCAGCTTAGGCATCTGGGGATCAACACAAGAGACCCAGTACTTC. Residues: CASSLGIWGSTQETQYF.

The sample holds one count of this clone. The rearrangement links TRBV11-2 to TRBJ2-7, with D hard to call. Per germline, CDR1 SGHAT and CDR2 FQNNGV. Trimming took 3 bases from V and 3 from J, leaving 9 bases between them. The CDR3 spans 13 residues. CDR3 region: CASSFSVGYEQYF. The CDR3 coding sequence is TGTGCCAGCAGCTTTTCCGTGGGCTACGAGCAGTACTTC.

CDR3 protein: CASSPLPDQETQYF. For the CDR3, the DNA is TGCGCCAGCAGCCCACTTCCGGACCAAGAGACCCAGTACTTC. This chain links TRBV4-1 with TRBJ2-5; D not certain. This CDR3 region has 14 residues. The germline V gene encodes CDR1 MGHRA and CDR2 YSYEKL. Trimming removed 4 bases at V and 0 bases at J, with 9 bases between.

This sequence joins TRBV15 and TRBJ1-1, with 7 bases aligning to TRBD1. The CDR3 contains 14 residues. Germline V gene data show CDR1 as LNHNV and CDR2 as YYDKDF (reference sequence). Unmatched junction bases numbered 5, after V lost 3 bases and J lost 4 bases. Here the CDR3 DNA reads TGTGCCACCAGCAGGAGGGGGCCAGGCACTGAAGCTTTCTTT. This codes for CATSRRGPGTEAFF.

The rearrangement links TRBV6-4 to TRBJ2-3, with 11 positions matching TRBD2. In germline, CDR1 is MRHNA, CDR2 SNTAGT. V trimming: 6 bases; J trimming: 4 bases; junction bases outside the gene matches: 3. The CDR3 covers 14 residues. CDR3 amino acids: CASSIAGGPDTQYF. The CDR3, as DNA: TGTGCCAGCAGCATAGCGGGAGGGCCAGATACGCAGTATTTT.

The chain links TRBV4-1 to TRBJ1-1; D may be TRBD1 (6 bases). Trimming removed 1 base from V and 1 base from J, with 10 bases in between. The CDR3 has 15 residues. Germline values: CDR1 MGHRA, CDR2 YSYEKL. The CDR3 is CASSQGRQENTEAFF. Here the CDR3 DNA reads TGCGCCAGCAGCCAAGGCCGACAGGAGAACACTGAAGCTTTCTTT.

The J gene is TRBJ1-2, the V gene TRBV7-9, with 8 bases lining up with TRBD1. With 5 bases clipped from V and 8 bases from J, the junction kept 10 bases outside the gene matches. The CDR3 runs to 14 residues. The germline V gene has CDR1 SEHNR and CDR2 FQNEAQ (reference sequence). The CDR3 loop reads CASSPRTGRGGYTF. CDR3 sequence (DNA): TGTGCCAGCAGCCCCCGGACAGGGAGGGGCGGCTACACCTTC.

The V and J genes are TRBV10-2 and TRBJ2-4; D is uncertain. The length of the CDR3 is 13 residues. Trimming cost V 0 bases and J 6 bases, with 6 bases left between them. CDR1 and CDR2 (germline): WSHSY, SAAADI. The DNA of the CDR3 is TGCGCCAGCAGTGAGTCGACTTTAAACATTCAGTACTTC. Protein product: CASSESTLNIQYF.

The rearrangement joins TRBV27 to TRBJ2-5; D is possibly TRBD2 (6 bases). The V end was cut by 3 bases, the J end by 2 bases, with 13 bases between. The CDR3 consists of 15 residues. The V gene's germline CDR1 is MNHEY and CDR2 SMNVEV (reference sequence). CDR3 sequence reads: CASSFAGPAQETQYF. DNA of the CDR3: TGTGCCAGCAGTTTCGCGGGACCGGCGCAAGAGACCCAGTACTTC.

The chain carries TRBV19 and TRBJ1-3; unclear D gene. The length of the CDR3 is 14 residues. Germline CDR1 LNHDA, CDR2 SQIVND (reference sequence). The V end lost 3 bases, the J end lost 3 bases, and 9 bases lay between the germline ends. The CDR3 here is CASSIAGIGNTIYF. Here the CDR3 DNA reads TGTGCCAGTAGTATCGCGGGGATTGGAAACACCATATATTTT.

V gene TRBV21-1 combines with J gene TRBJ2-1; TRBD2 is the table's D call, not checked against the DNA. TRBV21-1 is annotated as a pseudogene. CDR3 length: 16 residues. The CDR3 region is CASSLARGWSYNEQFF. CDR3 DNA sequence: TGTGCCAGCAGTTTAGCGCGGGGGTGGTCCTACAATGAGCAGTTCTTC.

V is TRBV4-2 and J is TRBJ2-7, with unresolved D. The germline CDR1 and CDR2 sequences are LGHNA and YNFKEQ. Trimming took off 0 bases at V and 0 bases at J, with 9 bases between the two ends. The CDR3 totals 15 residues. The CDR3 DNA sequence: TGTGCCAGCAGCCAAGAGCATCAGGCCTCCTACGAGCAGTACTTC. Its translation: CASSQEHQASYEQYF.